This TCR beta chain was recorded in a study of pediatric ulcerative colitis. Study outcomes and limitations: Two patients had blood samples with substantially reduced template counts.

During colonoscopy, one to two rectal pinch biopsies were collected. Libraries were prepared by immunoSEQ multiplex PCR; TCRdb keeps only in-frame clonotypes and omits some of them. The sample holds about 12,000 clones, roughly four fifths seen once. This clone appeared a few times. Its antigen is undetermined. The germline CDR1 and CDR2 sequences are MGHDK and SYGVNS. The CDR3 totals 16 residues. After removal of 5 bases from V and 6 bases from J, the junction contained 10 bases not matched to a gene. J is TRBJ1-5 and V is TRBV25-1; 10 bases match TRBD1. Material for sequencing was gut tissue. The receptor's source is a boy aged 10-17 years who was a control in a study of pediatric ulcerative colitis. The CDR3 sequence is CASSPQGTGVLQPQHF. CDR3 nucleotides: TGTGCCAGCAGTCCCCAGGGGACAGGGGTCCTTCAGCCCCAGCATTTT.